These T cell receptor beta chains were read from a single sample in a study of shared clonotypes between healthy human individuals. The table came from immunoSEQ multiplex PCR; TCRdb's copy has only in-frame clones and leaves some out. The repertoire holds roughly 2.5 million clones, with around nine tenths as singletons. Sequencing was performed on naive CD4+ T cells sorted from blood. Source of these receptors: a young man in good health. CDR3s leave out the opening cysteine and the closing phenylalanine or tryptophan. Each record gives: V gene, CDR3 length, CDR3 protein.

V gene: TRBV6-5
CDR3 length: 14
CDR3 protein: ASSSGLAGLPDTQY

V gene: TRBV5-1
CDR3 length: 13
CDR3 protein: ASSLALAVQETQY

V gene: TRBV4-1
CDR3 length: 15
CDR3 protein: ASSQAGLAGNTGELF

V gene: TRBV6-6
CDR3 length: 12
CDR3 protein: ASSSSGGNTEAF

V gene: TRBV7-9
CDR3 length: 13
CDR3 protein: ASSLSRGRDEKLF

V gene: TRBV11-2
CDR3 length: 12
CDR3 protein: ASSLVAAKNIQY

V gene: TRBV6-5
CDR3 length: 13
CDR3 protein: ARVLAGSAKNIQY

V gene: TRBV18
CDR3 length: 16
CDR3 protein: ASSNLRGPYLTNYGYT

V gene: TRBV6-1
CDR3 length: 11
CDR3 protein: ASSLTGGTEAF

V gene: TRBV11-3
CDR3 length: 10
CDR3 protein: ASSGTTDTQY

V gene: TRBV6-6
CDR3 length: 11
CDR3 protein: ATAGQPGSPLH

V gene: TRBV27
CDR3 length: 11
CDR3 protein: ASSYGRGYGYT

V gene: TRBV5-1
CDR3 length: 13
CDR3 protein: ASSLVGTRNQPQH

V gene: TRBV18
CDR3 length: 12
CDR3 protein: ASSPPGGADTQY

V gene: TRBV6-4
CDR3 length: 8
CDR3 protein: ASLGDTQY

V gene: TRBV30
CDR3 length: 11
CDR3 protein: AWRLAGVLEQY

V gene: TRBV4-1
CDR3 length: 12
CDR3 protein: ASSHILRDRELF

V gene: TRBV4-1
CDR3 length: 13
CDR3 protein: ASSPPDRLNTEAF

V gene: TRBV7-2
CDR3 length: 14
CDR3 protein: ASSLWGALTGNTIY

V gene: TRBV5-1
CDR3 length: 14
CDR3 protein: ASSLETGQGASPLH

V gene: TRBV13
CDR3 length: 13
CDR3 protein: ASSQGVALGETQY

V gene: TRBV7-2
CDR3 length: 14
CDR3 protein: ASSWKGTSGNNEQF